These 27 T cell receptor beta chains came from one sample sequenced in a study of control samples from healthy donors and cancer patients. Profiling relied on immunoSEQ multiplex PCR, and the TCRdb table lists in-frame clones only, not all of them. The sample records approximately 44,000 clones, roughly 77% being singletons. The sample comprised formalin-fixed, paraffin-embedded tissue. The receptors come from a male donor with melanoma.

J is TRBJ2-1 and V is TRBV15, with TRBD2 matching over 8 bases. J lost 7 bases, V lost 5 bases, and 10 bases had no gene match. This CDR3 is built from 15 residues. Germline CDR1 is LNHNV and CDR2 is YYDKDF (reference sequence). The CDR3 is CATSGAGTSMNEQFF. The CDR3 DNA is TGTGCCACCAGCGGGGCCGGGACTAGTATGAATGAGCAGTTCTTC.

The rearrangement joins TRBV2 to TRBJ1-2; 9 positions match TRBD1. V dropped 9 bases and J dropped 7; count of bases not matched to a gene: 12. The length of the CDR3 is 14 residues. Germline-derived CDR1 and CDR2 are SNHLY and FYNNEI. This CDR3 reads CASPTRDRVFGYTF. CDR3 sequence (DNA): TGTGCCAGTCCTACCCGGGACAGGGTTTTTGGCTACACCTTC. The full variable domain, its missing parts supplied by reference TRBV2 and TRBJ1-2, is EPEVTQTPSHQVTQMGQEVILRCVPISNHLYFYWYRQILGQKVEFLVSFYNNEISEKSEIFDDQFSVERPDGSNFTLKIRSTKLEDSAMYFCASPTRDRVFGYTFGSGTRLTVV.

This clone was recorded a few times. This sequence joins TRBV20-1 and TRBJ2-3, with 8 bases that match TRBD2. The CDR3 is 14 amino acids. The trim removed 3 bases at V and 3 bases at J, leaving 5 bases unmatched. Germline values: CDR1 DFQATT, CDR2 SNEGSKA (reference sequence). CDR3 DNA sequence: TGCAGTGCTAGTCCGGGAGGGAGGACAGATACGCAGTATTTT. Protein sequence: CSASPGGRTDTQYF.

This rearrangement joins TRBV7-9 to TRBJ2-7, with 7 nucleotides matching TRBD1. CDR1 and CDR2 (germline): SEHNR, FQNEAQ (reference sequence). CDR3 length equals 16 residues. The V gene end was trimmed by 4 bases and the J gene end by 4 bases; junction bases not matched to a gene: 13. The CDR3 protein is CASSSLTGAKFYEQYF. The DNA of the CDR3 is TGTGCCAGCAGCTCCTTAACAGGGGCTAAATTTTACGAGCAGTACTTC.

This chain uses TRBV27 with TRBJ2-1; 7 bases align to TRBD1. The ends lost 2 bases at V and 10 bases at J; junction bases unmatched: 2. Germline-derived CDR1 and CDR2 are MNHEY and SMNVEV (reference sequence). CDR3 size: 12 residues. This chain's CDR3 is CASSLARGEQFF. Written as DNA, the CDR3 is TGTGCCAGCAGTTTAGCCAGGGGGGAGCAGTTCTTC.

This clone came up a few times. The chain has TRBV16 and TRBJ2-3, with 8 bases fitting TRBD2. Looked up from germline, CDR1 is KGHSY and CDR2 is FQNENV. With 6 bases clipped from V and 6 bases from J, the junction kept 17 bases outside the gene matches. CDR3 length equals 17 residues. As DNA, the CDR3 is TGTGCCAGCAGTCTCCTCGGCGGGGGGACATCCCACGATACGCAGTATTTT. This encodes CASSLLGGGTSHDTQYF.

This sequence joins TRBV5-1 and TRBJ2-7; D unresolved. The CDR3 sequence is 15 residues long. V was cut by 0 bases and J by 0 bases, with 10 bases left in between. CDR1 and CDR2 from the germline V gene are SGHRS and YFSETQ. The CDR3 DNA reads as TGCGCCAGCAGCTTGGGCAGCTACAGCTCCTACGAGCAGTACTTC. This translates into CASSLGSYSSYEQYF.

V and J are TRBV29-1 and TRBJ2-4; TRBD1 or TRBD2 may be the D gene (5 bases each). The germline V and J ends were trimmed by 4 bases and 7 bases, with 14 bases remaining between them. Looked up from germline, CDR1 is SQVTM and CDR2 is ANQGSEA. The CDR3 runs 13 residues. This CDR3 reads CSVGDHVGNIQYF. CDR3 DNA sequence: TGCAGCGTTGGGGACCATGTCGGGAACATTCAGTACTTC.

The chain carries TRBV2 and TRBJ1-1; 7 positions match TRBD1. V lost 6 bases, J lost 11 bases, and 15 bases stayed unmatched. Germline assignment: CDR1 SNHLY and CDR2 FYNNEI. The CDR3 is made up of 14 amino acids. This chain's CDR3 is CASRGQLSSSIAFF. The CDR3, as DNA: TGTGCCAGCAGGGGACAGTTGTCTTCTTCGATTGCTTTCTTT. The variable domain in full, with the rest retrieved from reference TRBV2 and TRBJ1-1, is EPEVTQTPSHQVTQMGQEVILRCVPISNHLYFYWYRQILGQKVEFLVSFYNNEISEKSEIFDDQFSVERPDGSNFTLKIRSTKLEDSAMYFCASRGQLSSSIAFFGQGTRLTVV.

The genes are TRBV6-2 or TRBV6-3 and TRBJ1-4, with TRBD1 as a possible D gene (5 bases). Germline CDR1 is MNHEY and CDR2 is SVGEGT. Trimming stripped 6 bases from V and 7 bases from J, with 18 bases between. CDR3 length: 15 amino acids. The CDR3 sequence: CASSAREGIAEKLFF. In nucleotides, the CDR3 is TGTGCCAGCAGCGCGCGAGAGGGGATCGCTGAAAAACTGTTTTTT.

The V gene is TRBV11-1, the J gene TRBJ2-3; 9 nucleotides line up with TRBD1. This CDR3 has 16 amino acids. Per germline, CDR1 SGHAT and CDR2 FQDESV (reference sequence). J lost 2 bases, V lost 5 bases, and 8 bases had no gene match. CDR3 in DNA: TGTGCCAGCAGCGCTACAGGGGGCGGGAACACAGATACGCAGTATTTT. Translation: CASSATGGGNTDTQYF.

The chain has TRBV3-1 (or the pseudogene TRBV3-2) and TRBJ2-2; possible D gene TRBD1, 6 bases. Germline-derived CDR1 and CDR2 are LGHDT and YNNKEL (reference sequence). The CDR3 is 16 amino acids. V lost 0 bases, J lost 6 bases, and 14 bases lay in between. CDR3 sequence: CASSQERTGSAGELFF. The CDR3 DNA follows: TGTGCCAGCAGCCAAGAAAGAACAGGGAGCGCCGGGGAGCTGTTTTTT.

The chain combines TRBV6-4 with TRBJ1-2; D not certain. V lost 0 bases, J lost 14 bases, and 13 bases lay in between. The CDR3 consists of 12 residues. Looked up from germline, CDR1 is MRHNA and CDR2 is SNTAGT. For the CDR3, the DNA is TGTGCCAGCAGTGACTCTGAGACCCAAAAAACCTTC. This sequence encodes CASSDSETQKTF.

The genes are TRBV30 and TRBJ2-7; no clear D. Trimming removed 3 bases at V and 2 bases at J, with 8 bases between. Germline V gene lookup returns CDR1 GTSNPN and CDR2 SVGIG (reference sequence). The CDR3 is 12 residues long. In DNA, the CDR3 is TGTGCCTGGAGACGGACCCCCTACGAGCAGTACTTC. Encoded protein: CAWRRTPYEQYF.

The rearrangement joins TRBV6-5 to TRBJ1-1, with D unclear. Germline loops: CDR1 MNHEY, CDR2 SVGAGI. The CDR3 extends over 11 amino acids. The germline V and J ends were trimmed by 6 bases and 7 bases, with 9 bases remaining between them. The CDR3 DNA reads TGTGCCAGCAGAAGATACAGTGAAGCTTTCTTT. This encodes CASRRYSEAFF.

The genes are TRBV10-3 and TRBJ1-5; a weak D match, TRBD1 (5 bases). This CDR3 is built from 14 residues. Per the germline V gene, CDR1 is ENHRY and CDR2 is SYGVKD. With 10 bases removed from V and 2 bases from J, the gap between germline ends came to 15 bases. CDR3 nucleotides: TGTGCCACCCACTCGGGGGGGGGCAATCAGCCCCAGCATTTT. Translated, it gives CATHSGGGNQPQHF.

The V gene is TRBV7-3, the J gene TRBJ2-3; either TRBD1 or TRBD2 may supply D (5 bases each). Germline assignment: CDR1 SGHTA and CDR2 FQGTGA. The CDR3 loop spans 14 amino acids. The V gene lost 5 bases and the J gene lost 11 bases, with 20 bases spanning the gap. CDR3 coding DNA: TGTGCCAGCAGCACCAACTCCGGGGCCCAGGGGCAGTATTTT. It encodes CASSTNSGAQGQYF.

As for this clone: A much larger clone differs by one base, so this may be a read error. DNA for the CDR3: TGTGCCAGCAGCTTAGCGACTAGCGGGAGTAAGAATGAGCAGTTCTTC. It encodes CASSLATSGSKNEQFF. This chain connects TRBV7-6 to TRBJ2-1; 12 positions agree with TRBD2. This CDR3 has 16 amino acids. The V and J ends lost 0 bases and 7 bases, in that order; junction bases with no gene match: 4. Germline V gene lookup returns CDR1 SGHVS and CDR2 FNYEAQ.

The chain joins TRBV19 to TRBJ1-2; D might be TRBD1 (6 bases). Germline V CDR1 and CDR2: LNHDA, SQIVND (reference sequence). The CDR3 loop spans 14 amino acids. V lost 0 bases to trimming and J lost 7 bases, with 12 bases between them. CDR3 DNA: TGTGCCAGTAGTATAGATTCAGGGGTTCGTGGCTACACCTTC. This gives the protein CASSIDSGVRGYTF.

The genes are TRBV3-1 (or the pseudogene TRBV3-2) and TRBJ2-1; the D gene is possibly TRBD2 (5 bases). V was shortened by 2 bases and J by 7 bases, with 15 bases between the two germline ends. The germline V gene encodes CDR1 LGHDT and CDR2 YNNKEL (reference sequence). CDR3 length: 15 amino acids. The CDR3: CASSQTWAEGNEQFF. DNA for the CDR3: TGTGCCAGCAGCCAAACATGGGCCGAGGGAAATGAGCAGTTCTTC.

CDR3 residues: CASSALAGAPGEQFF. For the CDR3, the DNA is TGTGCCAGCAGCGCCCTAGCGGGAGCCCCGGGGGAGCAGTTCTTC. J is TRBJ2-1 and V is TRBV9, with 10 bases fitting TRBD2. Germline trimming cut 3 bases from V and 10 bases from J; bases unmatched to any gene: 10. Germline V CDR1 and CDR2: SGDLS, YYNGEE. The CDR3 has 15 residues.

This clone was seen once. J is TRBJ2-6 and V is TRBV7-9; possibly TRBD1 for D (6 bases). Trimming pared 0 bases from V and 0 bases from J, leaving 6 bases between. This CDR3 has 16 amino acids. Germline V lookup: CDR1 SEHNR, CDR2 FQNEAQ (reference sequence). The CDR3: CASSLATGSGANVLTF. The CDR3 bases are TGTGCCAGCAGCTTAGCGACAGGCTCTGGGGCCAACGTCCTGACTTTC.

The J gene is TRBJ2-7, the V gene TRBV7-9, with D tentatively TRBD2 (5 bases). Per germline, CDR1 SEHNR and CDR2 FQNEAQ (reference sequence). The CDR3 is 13 amino acids. Deletions cut 0 bases from V and 6 bases from J, with 9 bases between. The CDR3 loop reads CASSLAAEGEQYF. The CDR3 bases are TGTGCCAGCAGCTTAGCGGCAGAGGGCGAGCAGTACTTC.

With respect to this clone: Other DNA sequences within the sample encode an identical CDR3. The chain uses TRBV29-1 and TRBJ2-1; 9 positions match TRBD2. Trimming at V came to 1 base and at J to 4 bases, leaving 2 bases not matched to a gene. CDR1 SQVTM and CDR2 ANQGSEA come from the germline V gene. The CDR3 contains 14 residues. The CDR3 bases are TGCAGCGTTGAAGTAGCGGGAGCGTACAATGAGCAGTTCTTC. Protein product: CSVEVAGAYNEQFF.

This clone appeared a few times. The same CDR3 is also encoded by other DNA sequences in this sample. The chain joins TRBV6-5 to TRBJ1-2, with D possibly being TRBD1 (5 bases). This CDR3 has 13 residues. In germline, CDR1 is MNHEY, CDR2 SVGAGI. Trimming took 2 bases from V and 7 from J, leaving 11 bases between them. CDR3 DNA sequence: TGTGCCAGCAGTTACCGAACAGGATCTGGCTACACCTTC. This translates into CASSYRTGSGYTF.

This chain connects TRBV20-1 to TRBJ2-1; the D is unclear. The CDR3 loop spans 11 amino acids. Trimming removed 8 bases at V and 4 bases at J, with 9 bases between. Germline CDR1 and CDR2: DFQATT and SNEGSKA (reference sequence). The DNA for the CDR3 is TGCAGTCCTTGGATTTACAATGAGCAGTTCTTC. This sequence encodes CSPWIYNEQFF.

The chain combines TRBV25-1 with TRBJ2-7, with 14 bases fitting TRBD2. CDR3 length equals 17 residues. Unmatched junction bases numbered 11, after V lost 4 bases and J lost 6 bases. Per germline, CDR1 MGHDK and CDR2 SYGVNS. This chain's CDR3 is CASSATTSGRVAGEQYF. The DNA for the CDR3 is TGTGCCAGCAGTGCTACGACTAGCGGGAGGGTTGCGGGCGAGCAGTACTTC.